A selection of T cell receptor beta chains follows, all from one sample in a study of somatic mutations in cytotoxic T cells in rheumatoid arthritis. Some clones are missing from TCRdb's copy, which holds only in-frame ones; the method was immunoSEQ multiplex PCR. The sample lists about 36,000 clones; 70% to 85% were seen once. Sequenced material: CD8+ T cells sorted from blood. The receptors come from a man between 35 and 55 years old in good health. The conserved cysteine and the conserved F or W are not part of the CDR3 here. Clone size, where shown, is once, few, many, or a class for clones that have expanded.

J gene,V gene,clone size,CDR3 length,CDR3 protein
TRBJ1-1,TRBV11-3,NA,15,ASSEGQGQYWNTEAF
TRBJ2-7,TRBV7-9,once,14,ASSGGTSGSFYEQY
TRBJ2-7,TRBV28,NA,13,ASSTSQTSVYEQY
TRBJ2-7,TRBV6-6,NA,11,ASTPGDSNEQY
TRBJ2-7,TRBV7-6,NA,12,ASSLAGGPYEQY
TRBJ2-7,TRBV28,NA,14,ASSFSGDRDTYEQY
TRBJ2-5,TRBV2,NA,12,ASSEAGGKETQY
TRBJ1-1,TRBV25-1,NA,12,ASKSRGARTEAF
TRBJ2-7,TRBV7-6,NA,16,ASSLAPGSGVRSYEQY
TRBJ2-5,TRBV7-8,NA,12,ASSLGTGEETQY
TRBJ2-1,TRBV6-5,NA,11,ASSYYGGNEQF
TRBJ2-3,TRBV19,NA,17,ASSIEGAVSGRAGDTQY
TRBJ2-7,TRBV5-1,NA,11,ASRETGTYEQY
TRBJ1-2,TRBV9,NA,10,ASSDNYYGYT
TRBJ2-7,TRBV15,NA,12,ATRGGEDPYEQY
TRBJ2-7,TRBV20-1,NA,9,STRRAYEQY
TRBJ2-7,TRBV19,NA,13,ASSFPGGPTDEQY
TRBJ1-5,TRBV27,NA,14,ASSLSSTGGNQPQH
TRBJ2-3,TRBV5-1,NA,11,ASRDRDTDTQY
TRBJ2-1,TRBV19,NA,12,ASSIRDSYNEQF
TRBJ1-1,TRBV4-3,NA,13,ASSRDRSMNTEAF
TRBJ2-5,TRBV6-6,NA,14,ASSQWAGDIQETQY
TRBJ2-1,TRBV4-3,NA,12,ASSQALAGNEQF
TRBJ1-5,TRBV9,NA,11,ASSVGSNQPQH
TRBJ2-7,TRBV29-1,once,12,SAWTSGIKAEQY
TRBJ2-7,TRBV27,NA,12,ASSEYRGRYEQY
TRBJ2-2,TRBV13,few,11,ASGAGVNGELF
TRBJ2-5,TRBV25-1,NA,12,ASSEWIEVETQY
TRBJ1-1,TRBV5-1,NA,12,ASSLRGGNTEAF
TRBJ2-7,TRBV19,NA,12,ASRLGVASYEQY
TRBJ2-7,TRBV5-5,NA,13,ASSLVRSGTWEQY
TRBJ1-5,TRBV19,once,11,ASSIRDRQPQH
TRBJ2-1,TRBV29-1,NA,18,SVEGLDPHLIPDQAVEQF
TRBJ1-3,TRBV4-1,once,13,ASSQDRGRGYTIY
TRBJ2-5,TRBV6-5,NA,13,ASSYSTSGQETQY
TRBJ1-1,TRBV27,NA,10,ASSYGGTEAF
TRBJ2-2,TRBV5-6,NA,14,ASSGGLAGVPGELF
TRBJ2-3,TRBV9,NA,15,ASSVGDRGLHTDTQY
TRBJ2-1,TRBV27,NA,13,ASSFGAGGYNEQF
TRBJ2-1,TRBV10-3,NA,13,AISDRGSYYNEQF
TRBJ2-1,TRBV28,NA,13,ASSLPGQGANEQF
TRBJ2-3,TRBV15,medium-sized,14,ATSSKLAGAGDTQY
TRBJ1-3,TRBV19,few,14,ASTMTGAPAGNTIY
TRBJ2-7,TRBV27,NA,11,ASSLTGSYEQY
TRBJ1-5,TRBV19,NA,11,ASSPLPNQPQH
TRBJ2-7,TRBV18,NA,13,ASSLGPGPAYEQY